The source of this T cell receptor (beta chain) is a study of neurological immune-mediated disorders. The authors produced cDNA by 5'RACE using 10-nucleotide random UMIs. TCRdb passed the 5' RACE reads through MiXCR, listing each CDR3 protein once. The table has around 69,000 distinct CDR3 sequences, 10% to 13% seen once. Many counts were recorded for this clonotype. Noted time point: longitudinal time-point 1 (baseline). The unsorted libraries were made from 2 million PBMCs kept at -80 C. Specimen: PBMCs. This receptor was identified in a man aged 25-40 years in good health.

The chain's CDR3 is CASSTTGVRQPQHF. DNA for the CDR3: TGTGCCAGCAGTACTACAGGGGTAAGACAGCCCCAGCATTTT. J is TRBJ1-5 and V is TRBV28; TRBD1 matches at 7 bases. This CDR3 comprises 14 residues. Germline assignment: CDR1 MDHEN and CDR2 SYDVKM. Losses at the gene ends were 5 bases for V and 7 bases for J; bases not matched to a gene: 8.